This T cell receptor (beta chain) was documented in a study of cytomegalovirus exposure and HLA in healthy donors. Study findings and constraints: For most TCR sequences rarity was the rule, although some public TCRs occurred in many donors. Reported results showed that the classifier diagnosed cytomegalovirus status with high specificity and sensitivity. Most TCR beta V segments were productive about 87% or about 30% of the time in an earlier analysis.

The PCR was carried out with 60 Vbeta primers and 13 Jbeta primers. Using immunoSEQ multiplex PCR, the repertoire was profiled, and TCRdb retains in-frame clones only, with some absent. The profile shows about 130,000 clones, about four fifths of them singletons. Germline CDR1 and CDR2: SGHRS and YFSETQ. Trimming shortened V by 3 bases and J by 1 base, and 10 bases separated the two germline ends. The CDR3 loop spans 14 amino acids. A remark on this clone: The target antigen is unknown.

The rearrangement uses TRBV5-1 and TRBJ1-1; the D is unclear. The sequencing input was PBMCs. The sequence was collected from a woman in her 40s in good health and CMV-seropositive. The CDR3 loop is CASSSVEKNTEAFF. In nucleotides, the CDR3 is TGCGCCAGCAGCTCCGTCGAGAAGAACACTGAAGCTTTCTTT.